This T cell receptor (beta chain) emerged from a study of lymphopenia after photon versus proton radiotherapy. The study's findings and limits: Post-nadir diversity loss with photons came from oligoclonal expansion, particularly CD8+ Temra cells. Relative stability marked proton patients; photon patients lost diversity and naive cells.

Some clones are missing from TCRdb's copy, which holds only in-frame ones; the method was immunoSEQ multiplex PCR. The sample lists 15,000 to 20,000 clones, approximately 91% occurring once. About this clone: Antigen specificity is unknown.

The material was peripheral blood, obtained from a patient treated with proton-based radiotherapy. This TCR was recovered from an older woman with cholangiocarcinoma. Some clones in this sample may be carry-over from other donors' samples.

The CDR3 sequence is CASLKTGTDTQYF. The CDR3 DNA follows: TGTGCCAGCCTAAAGACGGGAACAGATACGCAGTATTTT. The rearrangement joins TRBV27 to TRBJ2-3; TRBD2 might be the D (5 bases). The germline gives CDR1 MNHEY, CDR2 SMNVEV (reference sequence). This CDR3 has 13 residues. Trimming took off 8 bases at V and 3 bases at J, with 12 bases between the two ends.